Presented here are 17 T cell receptor beta chains from one specimen sequenced in a study of shared clonotypes between healthy human individuals (dated by TCRdb to 2020 to 2022). Library creation used the immunoSEQ multiplex PCR assay. Not all clones reach the TCRdb copy of this immuneACCESS table, which keeps in-frame sequences only. Checked studies attribute under half of the gap to unresolved V genes and leave the rest unexplained. The sample table contains about 2 million clones; only one count was recorded for about 94% of them. The ten largest account for 0.85% to 1.2% of the sample. CD8 naive samples were CD45RO-negative cells positively selected for CCR7, giving a CD45RA+CCR7+ population that excluded TemRA cells. The sequencing input was naive CD8+ T cells sorted from blood. Interpreted using the paper, the cell subset or site label stands for: CD45RA+CCR7+. These receptors were taken from a man aged 18 to 30 in good health.

The rearrangement joins TRBV20-1 to TRBJ2-3; D uncertain. The CDR3 loop spans 11 amino acids. Germline-derived CDR1 and CDR2 are DFQATT and SNEGSKA (reference sequence). The V and J ends lost 6 bases and 1 base respectively, with 5 bases between them. The CDR3 sequence: CSATGTDTQYF. The CDR3 region has the DNA TGCAGTGCGACTGGCACAGATACGCAGTATTTT.

The V and J genes are TRBV27 and TRBJ1-2, with D maybe TRBD1 (6 bases). The germline V gene encodes CDR1 MNHEY and CDR2 SMNVEV (reference sequence). Trimming shortened V by 5 bases and J by 4 bases, and 14 bases separated the two germline ends. CDR3 length equals 14 residues. This chain's CDR3 is CASSPRGGGYGYTF. CDR3 nucleotides: TGTGCCAGCAGTCCCCGGGGAGGGGGCTATGGCTACACCTTC.

The chain links TRBV19 to TRBJ2-3; maybe TRBD2 (5 bases). With 5 bases removed from V and 3 bases from J, the gap between germline ends came to 12 bases. The CDR3 sequence is 14 residues long. Germline V gives CDR1 LNHDA, CDR2 SQIVND (reference sequence). The CDR3 is CASSSRELTDTQYF. In DNA form, the CDR3 reads TGTGCCAGTAGTTCGAGGGAGTTGACAGATACGCAGTATTTT.

The rearrangement links TRBV6-1 to TRBJ2-1; possible D gene TRBD1, 6 bases. The germline V gene has CDR1 MNHNS and CDR2 SASEGT. The V and J ends lost 4 bases and 8 bases respectively, with 21 bases between them. CDR3 length: 16 amino acids. The CDR3, as DNA: TGTGCCAGCAGTGGCCGCGCAGGGGCCCAAGGGGATGAGCAGTTCTTC. Translated: CASSGRAGAQGDEQFF.

This clone was observed once. V usage is TRBV7-9 and J usage is TRBJ2-7; D gene uncertain. The CDR3 sequence is 12 residues long. V dropped 5 bases and J dropped 3 bases, with 8 bases sitting between them. Germline V gives CDR1 SEHNR, CDR2 FQNEAQ (reference sequence). CDR3 DNA sequence: TGTGCCAGCAGCCCACTATACTACGAGCAGTACTTC. Translation: CASSPLYYEQYF.

This clone was counted once. The chain recombines TRBV19 with TRBJ2-3, with TRBD2 identical over 9 bases. The junction had 10 bases not matched to a gene; V was cut back by 4 bases and J by 2 bases. Germline V gene sequence: CDR1 LNHDA, CDR2 SQIVND (reference sequence). This CDR3 contains 17 residues. CDR3 bases: TGTGCCAGTAGTACCTCTACCAGCGGGGGGACCACAGATACGCAGTATTTT. Translation: CASSTSTSGGTTDTQYF.

The rearrangement uses TRBV10-3 and TRBJ2-7, with D possibly matching TRBD1 (5 bases). Germline CDR1 reads ENHRY; CDR2 reads SYGVKD. The CDR3 has 13 residues. Between the trimmed V and J ends, which lost 7 bases and 0 bases, there was a span of 10 bases. The CDR3 coding sequence is TGTGCCATCACCCCAGGGTCCTCCTACGAGCAGTACTTC. As protein: CAITPGSSYEQYF.

The chain uses TRBV5-1 and TRBJ1-1; D is uncertain. V gave up 0 bases and J gave up 3 bases, with 15 bases separating them. From germline, CDR1 is SGHRS and CDR2 YFSETQ. The CDR3 length is 16 residues. The CDR3 DNA is TGCGCCAGCAGCTTGGTAGAGGGCCCCTGGGACACTGAAGCTTTCTTT. Translating it yields CASSLVEGPWDTEAFF.

The chain links TRBV4-1 to TRBJ2-7; D gene ambiguous. Trimming cost V 3 bases and J 1 base, with 16 bases left between them. This CDR3 contains 16 residues. The V gene's germline CDR1 is MGHRA and CDR2 YSYEKL. CDR3 bases: TGCGCCAGCAGCCACGTTTCCGGGTCCTCATCCTACGAGCAGTACTTC. This translates into CASSHVSGSSSYEQYF.

Of note for this clone: Sequence at one end of the junction differs from germline and may be a read error. The chain joins TRBV28 to TRBJ1-1; 8 positions match TRBD1. This CDR3 contains 12 residues. CDR1 and CDR2 from the germline V gene are MDHEN and SYDVKM. DNA of the CDR3: TGTGCCAGCAGTTCGCAGGGGGCGCGGGCCTCGTTT. It translates to CASSSQGARASF.

The V gene is TRBV7-3, the J gene TRBJ2-1, with 10 bases aligning to TRBD2. J lost 2 bases, V lost 5 bases, and 3 bases had no gene match. The CDR3 has 15 residues. CDR1 is SGHTA, CDR2 FQGTGA, per germline. DNA for the CDR3: TGTGCCAGCAGCGTTCTAGCGGGGGCCTACAATGAGCAGTTCTTC. Protein product: CASSVLAGAYNEQFF.

J is TRBJ2-1 and V is TRBV30; 7 nucleotides line up with TRBD1. J lost 9 bases, V lost 2 bases, and 7 bases had no gene match. The germline gives CDR1 GTSNPN, CDR2 SVGIG (reference sequence). This CDR3 has 13 residues. DNA of the CDR3: TGTGCCTGGAGTTGGGACAGCGTTTTTGAGCAGTTCTTC. Its protein is CAWSWDSVFEQFF.

The rearrangement uses TRBV13 and TRBJ1-6; tentative D call: TRBD1 (6 bases). This CDR3 spans 12 amino acids. Germline assignment: CDR1 PRHDT and CDR2 FYEKMQ (reference sequence). V was pared by 5 bases and J by 14 bases, with 13 bases between. This chain's CDR3 is CASSTLNRALHF. The CDR3 DNA sequence: TGTGCCAGCAGCACCCTCAACAGGGCCCTCCACTTT.

This chain connects TRBV29-1 to TRBJ2-1; the match to TRBD1 covers 11 bases. Unmatched junction bases numbered 19, after V lost 6 bases and J lost 9 bases. CDR3 size: 17 residues. Germline assignment: CDR1 SQVTM and CDR2 ANQGSEA. The CDR3 spells CSVRRADRTGGGPEQFF. The CDR3 bases are TGCAGCGTCCGGAGGGCCGATCGGACAGGGGGCGGCCCTGAGCAGTTCTTC.

This clone was seen a handful of times. CDR3: CASSLGGRGLNTEAFF. For the CDR3, the DNA is TGTGCCAGCAGCTTGGGAGGCAGGGGTTTGAACACTGAAGCTTTCTTT. This rearrangement joins TRBV5-6 to TRBJ1-1; maybe TRBD1 (6 bases). V was shortened by 0 bases and J by 0 bases, with 12 bases between the two germline ends. CDR3 length: 16 residues. Germline V CDR1 and CDR2: SGHDT, YYEEEE.

The rearrangement joins TRBV5-6 to TRBJ2-3; 9 nucleotides agree with TRBD2. After removal of 0 bases from V and 3 bases from J, the junction contained 11 bases not matched to a gene. There are 18 residues in the CDR3. CDR1 SGHDT and CDR2 YYEEEE come from the germline V gene. Written as DNA, the CDR3 is TGTGCCAGCAGCTTGGATCTTGGGCGGGGACTAGCTACAGATACGCAGTATTTT. This codes for CASSLDLGRGLATDTQYF.

The DNA for the CDR3 is TGTGCCAGCAGGGCCCGCCGTGATCTAAACGAGCAGTACTTC. It codes for CASRARRDLNEQYF. The chain couples TRBV28 to TRBJ2-7; no clear D gene. CDR1 MDHEN and CDR2 SYDVKM come from the germline V gene. V was cut by 6 bases and J by 5 bases, with 17 bases left in between. The CDR3 spans 14 residues.